This T cell receptor beta chain was observed in a study of T cells in tuberculosis. Study-level background: A South African cohort included IGRA-negative adolescents, latently infected IGRA-positive adolescents and adults with active tuberculosis. Study-wide results and limits: Active tuberculosis TCR-alpha repertoires lay closer to GMM-specific TCRs than IGRA-negative controls, suggesting clonal expansion. Shorter CDR3-alpha in active tuberculosis partly drove smaller distances.

Tuberculin skin test and IGRA determined adolescents' latent tuberculosis status at entry. Details on this clone: Its antigen is not known.

The V and J ends lost 2 bases and 7 bases, in that order; junction bases with no gene match: 5. The germline V gene encodes CDR1 KGHSH and CDR2 LQKENI. The CDR3 totals 15 residues. TCRdb keeps only in-frame clones here, not all; method: immunoSEQ multiplex PCR. The sample yields roughly 34,000 clones, about 90% seen once. The clonotype was recovered from a donor between 10 and 35 years old with latent tuberculosis or without tuberculosis infection. Some clones in this sample may be carry-over from other donors' samples. The specimen sequenced was PBMCs. V gene TRBV18 combines with J gene TRBJ2-7; 13 bases are shared with TRBD2. The CDR3 spells CASSPGLAGAEEQYF. The CDR3 DNA follows: TGTGCCAGCTCACCAGGACTAGCGGGAGCCGAAGAGCAGTACTTC.